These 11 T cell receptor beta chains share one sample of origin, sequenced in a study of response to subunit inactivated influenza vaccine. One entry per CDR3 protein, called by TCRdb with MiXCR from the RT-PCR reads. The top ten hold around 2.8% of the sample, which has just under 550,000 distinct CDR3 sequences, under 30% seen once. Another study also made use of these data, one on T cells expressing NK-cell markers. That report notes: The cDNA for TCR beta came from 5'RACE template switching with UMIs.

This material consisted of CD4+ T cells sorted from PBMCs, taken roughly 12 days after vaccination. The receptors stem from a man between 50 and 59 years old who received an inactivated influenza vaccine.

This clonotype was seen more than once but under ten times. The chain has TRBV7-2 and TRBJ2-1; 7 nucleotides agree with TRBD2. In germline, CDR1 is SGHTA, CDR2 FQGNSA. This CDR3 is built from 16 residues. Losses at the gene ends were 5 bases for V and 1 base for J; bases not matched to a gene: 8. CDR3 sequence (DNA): TGTGCCAGCAGCGCAGCGGGGCGGAAATCCTACAATGAGCAGTTCTTC. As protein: CASSAAGRKSYNEQFF.

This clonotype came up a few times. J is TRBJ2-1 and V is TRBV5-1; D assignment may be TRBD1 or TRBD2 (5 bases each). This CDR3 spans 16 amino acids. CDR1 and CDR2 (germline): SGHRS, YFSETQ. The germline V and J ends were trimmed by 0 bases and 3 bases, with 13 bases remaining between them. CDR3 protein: CASSLEGNRGYNEQFF. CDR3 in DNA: TGCGCCAGCAGCTTGGAGGGGAACCGGGGCTACAATGAGCAGTTCTTC.

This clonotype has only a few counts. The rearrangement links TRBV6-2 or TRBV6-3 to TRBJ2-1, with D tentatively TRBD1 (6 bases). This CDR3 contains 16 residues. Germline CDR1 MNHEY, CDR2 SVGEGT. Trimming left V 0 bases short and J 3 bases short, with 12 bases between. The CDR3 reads CASSYSVQGYYNEQFF. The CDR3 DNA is TGTGCCAGCAGTTACTCCGTACAGGGTTACTACAATGAGCAGTTCTTC.

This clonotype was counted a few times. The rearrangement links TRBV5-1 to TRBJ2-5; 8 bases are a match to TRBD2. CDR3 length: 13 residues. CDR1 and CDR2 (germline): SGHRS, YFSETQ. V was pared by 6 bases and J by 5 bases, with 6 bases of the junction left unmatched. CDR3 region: CASTAGGDETQYF. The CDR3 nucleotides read TGCGCCAGCACCGCCGGGGGGGACGAGACCCAGTACTTC.

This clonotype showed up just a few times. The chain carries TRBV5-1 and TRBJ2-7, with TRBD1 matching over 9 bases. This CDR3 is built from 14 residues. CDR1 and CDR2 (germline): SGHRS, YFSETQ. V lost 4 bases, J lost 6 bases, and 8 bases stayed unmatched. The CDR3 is CASSTGQGTGEQYF. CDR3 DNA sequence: TGCGCCAGCAGCACAGGACAGGGGACCGGCGAGCAGTACTTC.

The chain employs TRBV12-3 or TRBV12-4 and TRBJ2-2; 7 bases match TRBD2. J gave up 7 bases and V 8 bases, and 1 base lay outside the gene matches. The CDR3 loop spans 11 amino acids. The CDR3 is CASGGGGELFF. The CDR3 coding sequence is TGTGCCAGCGGGGGGGGCGGGGAGCTGTTTTTT.

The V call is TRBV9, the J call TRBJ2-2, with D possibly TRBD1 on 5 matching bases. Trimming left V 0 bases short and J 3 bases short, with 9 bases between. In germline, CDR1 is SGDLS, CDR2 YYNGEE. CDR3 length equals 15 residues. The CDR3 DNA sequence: TGTGCCAGCAGCGTAGGAAAGGGGCACACCGGGGAGCTGTTTTTT. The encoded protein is CASSVGKGHTGELFF.

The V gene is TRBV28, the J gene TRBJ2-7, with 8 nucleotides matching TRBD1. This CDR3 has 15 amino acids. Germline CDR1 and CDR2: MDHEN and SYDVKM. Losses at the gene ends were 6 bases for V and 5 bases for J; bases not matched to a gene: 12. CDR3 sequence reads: CASSAGTGLVHEQYF. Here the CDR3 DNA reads TGTGCCAGCAGCGCCGGGACAGGACTCGTGCACGAGCAGTACTTC.

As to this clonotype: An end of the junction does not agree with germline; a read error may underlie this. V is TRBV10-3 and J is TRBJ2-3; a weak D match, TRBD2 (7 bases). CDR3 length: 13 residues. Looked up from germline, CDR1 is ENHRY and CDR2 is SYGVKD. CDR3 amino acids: CAIIESGGGTQYF. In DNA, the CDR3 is TGTGCCATCATTGAGTCGGGGGGCGGAACGCAGTATTTT.

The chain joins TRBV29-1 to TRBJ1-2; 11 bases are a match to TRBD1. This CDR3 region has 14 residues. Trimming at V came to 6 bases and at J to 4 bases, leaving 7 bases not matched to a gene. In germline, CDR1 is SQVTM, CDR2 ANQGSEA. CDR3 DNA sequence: TGCAGCGTGACCACCGGGACAGGGGGCTATGGCTACACCTTC. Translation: CSVTTGTGGYGYTF.

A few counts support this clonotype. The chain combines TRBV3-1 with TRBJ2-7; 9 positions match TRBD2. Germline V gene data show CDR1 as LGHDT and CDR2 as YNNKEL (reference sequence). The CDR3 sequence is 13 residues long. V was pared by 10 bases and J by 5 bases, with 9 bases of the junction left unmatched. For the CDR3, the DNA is TGTGCCACCAAGAATAGCGGGAGCCACGAGCAGTACTTC. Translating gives CATKNSGSHEQYF.